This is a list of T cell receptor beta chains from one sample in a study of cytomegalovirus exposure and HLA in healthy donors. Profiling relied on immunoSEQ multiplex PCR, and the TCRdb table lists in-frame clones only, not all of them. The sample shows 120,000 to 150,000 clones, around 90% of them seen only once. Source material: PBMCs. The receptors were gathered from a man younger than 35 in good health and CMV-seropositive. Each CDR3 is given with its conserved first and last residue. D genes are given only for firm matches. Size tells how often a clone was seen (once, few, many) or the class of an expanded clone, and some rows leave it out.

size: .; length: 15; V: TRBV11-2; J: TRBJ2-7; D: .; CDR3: CASSSVDSFSYEQYF; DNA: TGTGCCAGCAGCTCCGTAGACAGCTTCTCCTACGAGCAGTACTTC
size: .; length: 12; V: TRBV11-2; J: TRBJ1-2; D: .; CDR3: CASSLSGYGYTF; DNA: TGTGCCAGCAGCCTCTCGGGATATGGCTACACCTTC
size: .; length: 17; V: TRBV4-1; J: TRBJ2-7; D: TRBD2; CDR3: CASSQVVRAGGPGEQYF; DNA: TGCGCCAGCAGCCAAGTGGTTAGAGCGGGAGGGCCCGGCGAGCAGTACTTC
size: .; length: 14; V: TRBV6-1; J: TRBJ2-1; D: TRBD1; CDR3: CASSGGQGYNEQFF; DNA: TGTGCCAGCAGTGGGGGACAGGGATACAATGAGCAGTTCTTC
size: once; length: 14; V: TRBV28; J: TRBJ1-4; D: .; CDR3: CASRGAGGLDKLFF; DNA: TGTGCCAGCAGGGGGGCGGGTGGACTGGACAAACTGTTTTTT
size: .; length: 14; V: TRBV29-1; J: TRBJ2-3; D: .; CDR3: CSVEGSGVTDTQYF; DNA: TGCAGCGTTGAGGGGAGTGGGGTGACAGATACGCAGTATTTT
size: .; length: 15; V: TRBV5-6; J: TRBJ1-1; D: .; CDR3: CASSLGPLLNTEAFF; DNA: TGTGCCAGCAGCTTGGGGCCACTATTGAACACTGAAGCTTTCTTT
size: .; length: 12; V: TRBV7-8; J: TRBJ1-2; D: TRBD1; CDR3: CASSFTQGAYTF; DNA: TGTGCCAGCAGCTTCACACAGGGGGCCTACACCTTC
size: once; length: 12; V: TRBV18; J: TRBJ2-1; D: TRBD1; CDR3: CASSPQYPGGFF; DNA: TGTGCCAGCTCACCTCAATACCCAGGGGGGTTCTTC
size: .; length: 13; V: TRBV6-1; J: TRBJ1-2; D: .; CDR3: CASSELGSWGYTF; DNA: TGTGCCAGCAGTGAACTAGGCTCCTGGGGCTACACCTTC
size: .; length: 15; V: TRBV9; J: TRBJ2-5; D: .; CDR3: CASSVGPSDVETQYF; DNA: TGTGCCAGCAGCGTAGGGCCTAGCGATGTAGAGACCCAGTACTTC
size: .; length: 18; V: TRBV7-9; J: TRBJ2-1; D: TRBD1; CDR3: CASSPHFTGQAFYNEQFF; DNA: TGTGCCAGCAGCCCCCACTTTACGGGACAGGCTTTTTACAATGAGCAGTTCTTC
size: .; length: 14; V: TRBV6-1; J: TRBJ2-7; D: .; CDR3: CASSEVASTYEQYF; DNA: TGTGCCAGCAGTGAAGTCGCGTCCACCTACGAGCAGTACTTC
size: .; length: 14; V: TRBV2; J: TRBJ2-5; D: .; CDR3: CASSESSGQETQYF; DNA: TGTGCCAGCAGTGAATCCAGCGGACAAGAGACCCAGTACTTC